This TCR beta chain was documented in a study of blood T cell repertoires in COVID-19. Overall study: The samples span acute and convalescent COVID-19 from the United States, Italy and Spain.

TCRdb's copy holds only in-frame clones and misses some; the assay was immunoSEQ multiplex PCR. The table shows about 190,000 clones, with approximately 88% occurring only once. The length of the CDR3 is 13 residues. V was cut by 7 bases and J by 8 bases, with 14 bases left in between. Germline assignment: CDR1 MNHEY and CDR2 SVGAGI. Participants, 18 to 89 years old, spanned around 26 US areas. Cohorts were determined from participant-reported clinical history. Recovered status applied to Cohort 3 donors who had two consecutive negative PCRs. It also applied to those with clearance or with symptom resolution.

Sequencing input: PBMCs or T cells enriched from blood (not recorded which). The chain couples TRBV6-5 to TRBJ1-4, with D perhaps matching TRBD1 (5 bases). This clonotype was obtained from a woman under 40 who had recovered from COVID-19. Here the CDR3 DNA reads TGTGCCAGCACCGGTCGGGGGGGAGAAAAACTGTTTTTT. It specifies CASTGRGGEKLFF.